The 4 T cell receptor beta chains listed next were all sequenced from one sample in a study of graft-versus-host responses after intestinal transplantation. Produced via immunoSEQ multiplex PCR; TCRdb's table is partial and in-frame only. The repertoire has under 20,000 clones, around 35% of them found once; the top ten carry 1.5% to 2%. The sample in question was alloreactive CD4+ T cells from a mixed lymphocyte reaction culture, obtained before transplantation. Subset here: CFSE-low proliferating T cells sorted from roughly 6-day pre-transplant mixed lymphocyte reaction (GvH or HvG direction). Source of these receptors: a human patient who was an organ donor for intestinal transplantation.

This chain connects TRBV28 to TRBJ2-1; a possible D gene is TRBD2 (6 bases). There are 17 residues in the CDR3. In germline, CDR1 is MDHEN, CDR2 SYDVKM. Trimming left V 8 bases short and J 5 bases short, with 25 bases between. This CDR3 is CASRDARGGGSDNEQFF. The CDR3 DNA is TGTGCCAGCCGGGACGCGCGGGGTGGGGGTTCTGACAATGAGCAGTTCTTC.

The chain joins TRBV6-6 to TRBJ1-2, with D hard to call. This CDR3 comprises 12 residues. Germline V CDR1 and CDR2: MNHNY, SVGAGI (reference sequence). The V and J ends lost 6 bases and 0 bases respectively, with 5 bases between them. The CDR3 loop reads CASSRANYGYTF. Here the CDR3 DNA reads TGTGCCAGCAGCCGAGCTAACTATGGCTACACCTTC.

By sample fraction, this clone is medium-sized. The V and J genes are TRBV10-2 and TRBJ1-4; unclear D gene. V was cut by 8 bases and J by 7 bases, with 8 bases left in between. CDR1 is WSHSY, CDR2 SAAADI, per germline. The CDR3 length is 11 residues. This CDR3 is CASLSSEKLFF. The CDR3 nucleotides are TGCGCCAGCCTCTCCAGTGAAAAACTGTTTTTT.

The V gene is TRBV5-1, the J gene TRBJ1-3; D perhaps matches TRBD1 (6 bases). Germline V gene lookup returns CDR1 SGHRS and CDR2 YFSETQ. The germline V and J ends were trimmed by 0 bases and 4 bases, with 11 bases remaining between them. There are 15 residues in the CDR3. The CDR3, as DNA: TGCGCCAGCAGCTTGGACGGGGGCGAGGGAAACACCATATATTTT. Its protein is CASSLDGGEGNTIYF.